This TCR beta chain was captured in a study of radiation and T cells in renal cell carcinoma. Study-wide results and limits: No pretreatment tumor biopsies were available for baseline clonotypes.

With regard to this clone: The antigen remains unidentified.

Time point specified: blood 4 weeks post-SBRT, at nephrectomy. Noted treatment: 15 Gy SBRT to primary tumor, nephrectomy 4 weeks later. Nephrectomy followed 15 Gy stereotactic body radiation by 4 weeks. This renal cell carcinoma was of the clear cell type. Method: immunoSEQ multiplex PCR; TCRdb's copy keeps in-frame clones and lacks some. The sample contains about 77,000 clones, roughly 83% of which appear only once. The germline V gene has CDR1 SGHDT and CDR2 YYEEEE. The CDR3 has 14 amino acids. Trimming left V 1 base short and J 7 bases short, with 11 bases between. The rearrangement uses TRBV5-6 and TRBJ1-4; no clear D gene. This TCR derives from a woman aged 55-75 years with renal cell carcinoma. The specimen was blood, collected from a patient whose treatment included radiotherapy and nephrectomy. This chain's CDR3 is CASSLRGLGEKLFF. In DNA form, the CDR3 reads TGTGCCAGCAGCTTGCGGGGTTTAGGTGAAAAACTGTTTTTT.